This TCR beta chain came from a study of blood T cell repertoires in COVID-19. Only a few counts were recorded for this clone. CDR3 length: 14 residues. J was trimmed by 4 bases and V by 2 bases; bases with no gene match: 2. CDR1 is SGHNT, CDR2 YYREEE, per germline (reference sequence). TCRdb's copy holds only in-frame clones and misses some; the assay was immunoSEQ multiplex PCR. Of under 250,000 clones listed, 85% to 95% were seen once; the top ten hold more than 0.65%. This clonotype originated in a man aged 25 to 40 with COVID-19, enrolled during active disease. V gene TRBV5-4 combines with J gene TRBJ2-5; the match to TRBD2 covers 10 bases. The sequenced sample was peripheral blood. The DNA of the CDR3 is TGTGCCAGCAGCTTAGCGGGGGGGCCAGAGACCCAGTACTTC. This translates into CASSLAGGPETQYF.